The 25 T cell receptor beta chains presented below share a single source sample, sequenced in a study of post-analysis software for immune sequencing data. Study findings and constraints: Several TRBV segments (TRBV5-6, TRBV5-1 and TRBV20-1 among them) occurred more frequently in patients than in controls.

Their recognized antigens are unknown. Each TCR beta cDNA library carried unique molecular identifiers. TCRdb re-called the PCR reads with MiXCR, one entry per CDR3 protein. The data show fewer than 850,000 distinct CDR3 sequences, 25% to 30% seen once. The source material was blood. These receptors were obtained from a girl aged 10-17 years with multiple sclerosis.

This clonotype came up many times. The chain uses TRBV29-1 and TRBJ2-4; D unresolved. Germline loops: CDR1 SQVTM, CDR2 ANQGSEA. The V gene lost 5 bases and the J gene lost 0 bases, with 11 bases spanning the gap. The CDR3 loop spans 14 amino acids. CDR3 DNA: TGCAGCGTTTCAGGATTACTAGCCAAAAACATTCAGTACTTC. This encodes CSVSGLLAKNIQYF.

The V call is TRBV20-1, the J call TRBJ2-1, with D perhaps matching TRBD1 or TRBD2 (6 bases each). This CDR3 comprises 13 residues. Trimming took 7 bases from V and 11 from J, leaving 21 bases between them. Looked up from germline, CDR1 is DFQATT and CDR2 is SNEGSKA (reference sequence). The CDR3 is CSGGGGGHGKQFF. As DNA, the CDR3 is TGCAGTGGTGGGGGTGGGGGGCACGGTAAGCAGTTCTTC.

This clonotype was observed a handful of times. This chain links TRBV29-1 with TRBJ1-5; D unresolved. The germline gives CDR1 SQVTM, CDR2 ANQGSEA. This CDR3 has 15 amino acids. The V end lost 3 bases, the J end lost 0 bases, and 12 bases lay between the germline ends. The CDR3 region has the DNA TGCAGCGTTGAGTCCCCTCAGGATAGCAATCAGCCCCAGCATTTT. It translates to CSVESPQDSNQPQHF.

This clonotype came up a few times. The V call is TRBV5-1, the J call TRBJ2-3; D ambiguous. CDR3 length: 16 residues. Trimming removed 0 bases from V and 2 bases from J, with 13 bases in between. From germline, CDR1 is SGHRS and CDR2 YFSETQ. CDR3 nucleotides: TGCGCCAGCAGCTTGGCGGTGGTTACAGACACAGATACGCAGTATTTT. Its protein is CASSLAVVTDTDTQYF. The full variable domain, rest sourced from reference TRBV5-1 and TRBJ2-3, is KAGVTQTPRYLIKTRGQQVTLSCSPISGHRSVSWYQQTPGQGLQFLFEYFSETQRNKGNFPGRFSGRQFSNSRSEMNVSTLELGDSALYLCASSLAVVTDTDTQYFGPGTRLTVL.

The J gene is TRBJ2-7, the V gene TRBV7-2, with D perhaps TRBD2 (6 bases). The CDR3 has 15 amino acids. Trimming cost V 1 base and J 5 bases, with 15 bases left between them. Per the germline V gene, CDR1 is SGHTA and CDR2 is FQGNSA. CDR3 loop: CASSLETRALNEQYF. For the CDR3, the DNA is TGTGCCAGCAGCTTAGAGACTAGGGCGCTAAACGAGCAGTACTTC.

This chain links TRBV7-6 with TRBJ2-3; TRBD2 aligns across 7 bases. There are 14 residues in the CDR3. Germline V gives CDR1 SGHVS, CDR2 FNYEAQ. J gave up 4 bases and V 5 bases, and 6 bases lay outside the gene matches. The chain's CDR3 is CASSLGTTSDTQYF. CDR3 DNA: TGTGCCAGCAGCCTAGGGACTACTTCAGATACGCAGTATTTT.

V is TRBV6-1 and J is TRBJ2-7; D remains unclear. V dropped 7 bases and J dropped 0 bases, with 13 bases sitting between them. The germline gives CDR1 MNHNS, CDR2 SASEGT. This CDR3 has 14 amino acids. The DNA of the CDR3 is TGTGCCAGCATTGGTCAGGCCAGCTCCTACGAGCAGTACTTC. It yields the protein CASIGQASSYEQYF.

This clonotype was detected ten times or more. This sequence joins TRBV4-3 and TRBJ2-1; no firm D call. The CDR3 extends over 15 amino acids. V gave up 0 bases and J gave up 1 base, with 7 bases separating them. Germline values: CDR1 LGHNA, CDR2 YSLEER. The CDR3 loop reads CASSQESGSYNEQFF. The CDR3 DNA sequence: TGCGCCAGCAGCCAAGAATCCGGTTCCTACAATGAGCAGTTCTTC.

On this clonotype itself: One end of the junction fails to match germline, which may point to a read error. This chain uses TRBV5-1 with TRBJ1-4, with TRBD1 identical over 10 bases. The germline V gene has CDR1 SGHRS and CDR2 YFSETQ. The length of the CDR3 is 16 residues. CDR3 DNA: TGCGCCAGCAGTCCCGGGACAGGGGTAACTAATGAAAAACGGTTTTTT. It encodes CASSPGTGVTNEKRFF.

This clonotype was recorded once. J is TRBJ2-1 and V is TRBV24-1; tentatively, D is TRBD2 (6 bases). CDR1 and CDR2 (germline): KGHDR, SFDVKD. Trimming cost V 0 bases and J 2 bases, with 13 bases left between them. This CDR3 is 17 amino acids long. The CDR3 nucleotides are TGTGCCACCAGTGATTTGCGAGGGTCTAGCGCCTACAATGAGCAGTTCTTC. Translation gives CATSDLRGSSAYNEQFF.

This clonotype was detected a few times. The chain couples TRBV6-5 to TRBJ2-7; the D is unclear. This CDR3 has 13 residues. V was cut by 6 bases and J by 0 bases, with 9 bases left in between. Germline V gene sequence: CDR1 MNHEY, CDR2 SVGAGI. DNA of the CDR3: TGTGCCAGCAGCGGTCCTAACTCCTACGAGCAGTACTTC. Its translation: CASSGPNSYEQYF.

This clonotype was observed many times. The chain carries TRBV15 and TRBJ2-5; D call uncertain. V lost 1 base, J lost 4 bases, and 13 bases lay in between. Germline V CDR1 and CDR2: LNHNV, YYDKDF (reference sequence). CDR3 size: 15 residues. In DNA form, the CDR3 reads TGTGCCACCAGCAGAGTCGGGCCGCAAAGAGAGACCCAGTACTTC. Protein product: CATSRVGPQRETQYF.

V gene TRBV5-1 combines with J gene TRBJ1-6; D gene ambiguous. CDR3 length equals 14 residues. The germline gives CDR1 SGHRS, CDR2 YFSETQ. The V end lost 0 bases, the J end lost 8 bases, and 9 bases lay between the germline ends. CDR3 sequence (DNA): TGCGCCAGCAGCTTGGTGTCAGCCGATTCACCCCTCCACTTT. Its translation is CASSLVSADSPLHF.

This clonotype has a handful of counts. This chain connects TRBV20-1 to TRBJ2-7; either TRBD1 or TRBD2 may supply D (5 bases each). Germline CDR1 DFQATT, CDR2 SNEGSKA (reference sequence). The CDR3 is 17 residues long. V lost 0 bases, J lost 1 base, and 19 bases lay in between. The CDR3 nucleotides are TGCAGTGCTAGAGATCCTTTTGGGACCCCCTCATCCTACGAGCAGTACTTC. Amino acids: CSARDPFGTPSSYEQYF.

The genes are TRBV3-1 and TRBJ2-1; TRBD2 agrees at 9 bases. V was pared by 4 bases and J by 6 bases, with 10 bases of the junction left unmatched. Germline CDR1 LGHDT, CDR2 YNNKEL (reference sequence). The CDR3 is 16 amino acids. This chain's CDR3 is CASSRPASGKGNEQFF. CDR3 bases: TGTGCCAGCAGCCGCCCCGCTAGCGGGAAGGGCAATGAGCAGTTCTTC.

This clonotype was detected ten times or more. The chain recombines TRBV5-8 with TRBJ2-3; a weak D match, TRBD1 (5 bases). Trimming took 2 bases from V and 2 from J, leaving 12 bases between them. The CDR3 covers 15 residues. CDR1 is SGHTS, CDR2 YDEGEE, per germline. The CDR3 bases are TGTGCCAGCAGCTTACGTCAGGGTCTCACAGATACGCAGTATTTT. Protein product: CASSLRQGLTDTQYF.

This clonotype was seen many times. V gene TRBV29-1 combines with J gene TRBJ2-7, with 12 positions matching TRBD1. Germline loops: CDR1 SQVTM, CDR2 ANQGSEA. Trimming cost V 6 bases and J 7 bases; bases outside gene matches: 10. The CDR3 runs to 14 residues. The CDR3, as DNA: TGCAGCGTCGCTCCGGGACAGGGGGCTAAAGAGCAGTACTTC. It translates to CSVAPGQGAKEQYF.

V and J are TRBV12-3 or TRBV12-4 and TRBJ1-1; 8 nucleotides line up with TRBD1. Germline trimming cut 6 bases from V and 1 base from J; bases unmatched to any gene: 4. This CDR3 contains 14 residues. The CDR3 here is CASRGRGPNTEAFF. DNA of the CDR3: TGTGCCAGCAGGGGCAGGGGGCCGAACACTGAAGCTTTCTTT.

This clonotype was seen a handful of times. The chain employs TRBV6-5 and TRBJ1-1; D may be TRBD1 (5 bases). V lost 4 bases to trimming and J lost 2 bases, with 14 bases between them. The CDR3 is 15 amino acids. Germline lookup yields CDR1 MNHEY and CDR2 SVGAGI. CDR3 coding DNA: TGTGCCAGCAGTTTAACCGGGGCTGGTAACACTGAAGCTTTCTTT. It encodes CASSLTGAGNTEAFF.

The rearrangement joins TRBV6-5 to TRBJ2-6, with 7 positions matching TRBD1. The germline V gene encodes CDR1 MNHEY and CDR2 SVGAGI. CDR3 length equals 17 residues. V lost 2 bases and J lost 7; bases outside the gene matches: 11. The CDR3 here is CASSYTLGQVGANVLTF. The DNA of the CDR3 is TGTGCCAGCAGTTACACCCTTGGACAGGTGGGCGCCAACGTCCTGACTTTC.

At least ten counts were recorded for this clonotype. The rearrangement uses TRBV20-1 and TRBJ2-1, with 8 bases matching TRBD2. The ends lost 2 bases at V and 0 bases at J; junction bases unmatched: 0. Germline loops: CDR1 DFQATT, CDR2 SNEGSKA (reference sequence). There are 14 residues in the CDR3. The CDR3 reads CSARSGSSYNEQFF. The CDR3 DNA reads as TGCAGTGCTAGAAGCGGGAGCTCCTACAATGAGCAGTTCTTC.

The chain combines TRBV7-9 with TRBJ2-5; D gene unclear. CDR1 SEHNR and CDR2 FQNEAQ come from the germline V gene (reference sequence). This CDR3 has 14 residues. The ends were cut back, 5 bases at V and 2 bases at J, with 12 bases in the middle. The DNA for the CDR3 is TGTGCCAGCAGCATGGGCGTGAGTCAAGAGACCCAGTACTTC. Its protein is CASSMGVSQETQYF. Combining the CDR3 with reference TRBV7-9 and TRBJ2-5 gives the whole variable domain DTGVSQNPRHKITKRGQNVTFRCDPISEHNRLYWYRQTLGQGPEFLTYFQNEAQLEKSRLLSDRFSAERPKGSFSTLEIQRTEQGDSAMYLCASSMGVSQETQYFGPGTRLLVL.

The CDR3 nucleotides read TGCGCCAGCAGCCAAGAACGACAAAGCATGAACACTGAAGCTTTCTTT. This sequence encodes CASSQERQSMNTEAFF. The genes are TRBV4-1 and TRBJ1-1; unclear D gene. V lost 0 bases, J lost 0 bases, and 11 bases lay in between. This CDR3 contains 16 residues. Germline CDR1 and CDR2: MGHRA and YSYEKL.

Comments on this clonotype: This may stem from a read error, because a much larger clone lies one nucleotide away. J is TRBJ2-2 and V is TRBV6-1; D assignment may be TRBD1 or TRBD2 (5 bases each). CDR1 MNHNS and CDR2 SASEGT come from the germline V gene. The CDR3 is 15 amino acids. CDR3 DNA sequence: TGTACCAGCAGACGGGACCGCTGGAACACCGGGGAGCTGTTTTTT. Translating gives CTSRRDRWNTGELFF.

The CDR3 DNA reads as TGCAGTGCTAGGATACTAGCGGGGGCCTACGAGCAGTACGTC. The encoded protein is CSARILAGAYEQYV. The V gene is TRBV20-1, the J gene TRBJ2-7; 11 bases map to TRBD2. With 3 bases clipped from V and 2 bases from J, the junction kept 3 bases outside the gene matches. The CDR3 has 14 amino acids. Per the germline V gene, CDR1 is DFQATT and CDR2 is SNEGSKA (reference sequence).